This T cell receptor beta chain is from a study of T cell repertoires in cytomegalovirus infection. The wider study: Matching HLA type, along with CMV infection, was indicated by public TCR beta signatures. Notes on the study in general: CMV carriers having the relevant HLA were flagged by cumulative public TCR beta family frequency. The ex vivo response was dominated by HLA-C-restricted CMV-specific TCR beta clonotypes.

As concerns this clonotype: Its specificity is unknown.

This CDR3 has 15 residues. Trimming cost V 3 bases and J 7 bases, with 22 bases left between them. Germline values: CDR1 DFQATT, CDR2 SNEGSKA (reference sequence). Each CDR3 protein is one row after TCRdb ran MiXCR on the reads. The sample has about 300,000 distinct CDR3 sequences, approximately 10% seen once. Sequenced material: PBMCs. This chain joins TRBV20-1 and TRBJ2-7; D remains unclear. The clonotype was recovered from a human donor in good health (CMV status not recorded). Some clones in this sample may be carry-over from other donors' samples. CDR3 sequence reads: CSASPSHDVTEEQYF. The DNA for the CDR3 is TGCAGTGCTAGCCCCTCCCATGACGTTACGGAAGAGCAGTACTTC.